These 3 T cell receptor beta chains originate from one sample sequenced in a study of Ad26.COV2.S vaccination and SARS-CoV-2 variants. TCRdb keeps only in-frame clones here, not all; method: immunoSEQ multiplex PCR. The sample records under 250,000 clones, 87% being singletons. Indicated treatment: roughly 18 received Ad26.COV2.S at low or high dose, single or two shots; about 5 received placebo; per-sample allocation not given. Sampling was performed 63 days after the first vaccine or placebo injection. Material: peripheral blood, obtained in a trial of Ad26.COV2.S vaccine versus placebo. These receptors originate from a person aged 18-60 years who received the Ad26.COV2.S COVID-19 vaccine or a placebo.

The chain recombines TRBV5-6 with TRBJ1-2, with D unclear. The CDR3 is 14 amino acids. The V and J ends lost 2 bases and 4 bases respectively, with 12 bases between them. The germline gives CDR1 SGHDT, CDR2 YYEEEE. CDR3 protein: CASSLRRGSYGYTF. The CDR3 DNA reads TGTGCCAGCAGCTTAAGGCGAGGGAGCTATGGCTACACCTTC. Variable domain in full (rest from reference TRBV5-6 and TRBJ1-2): DAGVTQSPTHLIKTRGQQVTLRCSPKSGHDTVSWYQQALGQGPQFIFQYYEEEERQRGNFPDRFSGHQFPNYSSELNVNALLLGDSALYLCASSLRRGSYGYTFGSGTRLTVV.

The chain joins TRBV4-3 to TRBJ2-3; 13 bases map to TRBD2. V was pared by 1 base and J by 0 bases, with 7 bases of the junction left unmatched. CDR3 length: 19 residues. Germline V gene lookup returns CDR1 LGHNA and CDR2 YSLEER. Here the CDR3 reads CASSQGPTSGGRSTDTQYF. CDR3 coding DNA: TGCGCCAGCAGCCAAGGACCGACTAGCGGGGGGCGGAGCACAGATACGCAGTATTTT.

The V call is TRBV9, the J call TRBJ2-5, with 11 bases matching TRBD2. Unmatched junction bases numbered 10, after V lost 4 bases and J lost 5 bases. In germline, CDR1 is SGDLS, CDR2 YYNGEE. There are 16 residues in the CDR3. CDR3 loop: CASSPTLAGGVETQYF. The CDR3 DNA sequence: TGTGCCAGCAGCCCGACCCTAGCGGGGGGAGTCGAGACCCAGTACTTC.